This T cell receptor (beta chain) was sequenced in a study of OX40 agonist ivuxolimab in advanced cancers. Study context: Patients were dosed intravenously with ivuxolimab at 0.01 to 10 mg/kg every 2 weeks. Mean age roughly 65 years, range about 20 to 90; roughly 82% male. The study's findings and limits: Expanded clones tended on average to be more numerous among CD8+ T cells than CD4+.

Repertoires were generated with immunoSEQ multiplex PCR, while TCRdb's copy carries only in-frame clones and drops some. The sample lists fewer than 30,000 clones, around four fifths occurring once. A note on this clone: No antigen is known for it.

Exclusion applied to patients with autoimmune disease history or systemic immunosuppression. Trimming stripped 4 bases from V and 7 bases from J, with 11 bases between. CDR3 length equals 12 residues. Per the germline V gene, CDR1 is MNHEY and CDR2 is SMNVEV (reference sequence). The sample was CD4+ or CD8+ T cells sorted from blood, taken in a trial of the OX40 agonist ivuxolimab. V is TRBV27 and J is TRBJ2-7; D is unresolved. The source is an adult with an advanced solid tumor such as melanoma, head and neck, liver or kidney cancer. The CDR3 loop reads CASSSILGEQYF. The CDR3 region has the DNA TGTGCCAGCAGTTCGATATTGGGGGAGCAGTACTTC.